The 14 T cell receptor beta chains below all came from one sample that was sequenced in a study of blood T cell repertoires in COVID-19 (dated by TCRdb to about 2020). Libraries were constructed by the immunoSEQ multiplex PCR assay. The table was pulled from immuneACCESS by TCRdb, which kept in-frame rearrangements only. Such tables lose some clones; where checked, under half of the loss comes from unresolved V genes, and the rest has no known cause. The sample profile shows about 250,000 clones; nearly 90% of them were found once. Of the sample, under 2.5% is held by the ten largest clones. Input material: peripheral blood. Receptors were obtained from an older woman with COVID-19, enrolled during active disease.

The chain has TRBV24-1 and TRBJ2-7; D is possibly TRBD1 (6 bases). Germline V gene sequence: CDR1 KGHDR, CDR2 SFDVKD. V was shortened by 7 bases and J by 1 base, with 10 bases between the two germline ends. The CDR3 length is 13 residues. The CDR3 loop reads CATRETGSYEQYF. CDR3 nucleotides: TGTGCCACCAGAGAGACAGGATCCTACGAGCAGTACTTC.

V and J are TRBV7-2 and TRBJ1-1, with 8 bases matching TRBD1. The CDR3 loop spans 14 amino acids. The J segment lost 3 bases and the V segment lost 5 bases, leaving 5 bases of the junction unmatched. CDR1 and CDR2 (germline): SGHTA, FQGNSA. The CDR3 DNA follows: TGTGCCAGCAGCCTAGACAGGGGAGACACTGAAGCTTTCTTT. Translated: CASSLDRGDTEAFF.

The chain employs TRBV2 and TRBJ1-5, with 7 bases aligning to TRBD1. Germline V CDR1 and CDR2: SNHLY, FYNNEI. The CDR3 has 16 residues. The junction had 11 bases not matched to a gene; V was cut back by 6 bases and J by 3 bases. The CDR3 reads CASRTGTATPNQPQHF. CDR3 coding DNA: TGTGCCAGCAGGACCGGGACAGCCACCCCCAATCAGCCCCAGCATTTT.

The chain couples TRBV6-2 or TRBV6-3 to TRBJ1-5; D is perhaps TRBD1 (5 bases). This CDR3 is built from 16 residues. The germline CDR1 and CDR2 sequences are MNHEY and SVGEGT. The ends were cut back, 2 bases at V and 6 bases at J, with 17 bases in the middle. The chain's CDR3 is CASSYAPGRVFQPQHF. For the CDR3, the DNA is TGTGCCAGCAGTTACGCTCCCGGCAGGGTGTTTCAGCCCCAGCATTTT.

DNA for the CDR3: TGTGCCAGTAGTATTCGACAGGGAACCAATCAGCCCCAGCATTTT. The encoded protein is CASSIRQGTNQPQHF. The chain carries TRBV19 and TRBJ1-5, with 7 nucleotides matching TRBD1. Germline CDR1 is LNHDA and CDR2 is SQIVND (reference sequence). CDR3 size: 15 residues. Trimming cost V 3 bases and J 3 bases; bases outside gene matches: 5.

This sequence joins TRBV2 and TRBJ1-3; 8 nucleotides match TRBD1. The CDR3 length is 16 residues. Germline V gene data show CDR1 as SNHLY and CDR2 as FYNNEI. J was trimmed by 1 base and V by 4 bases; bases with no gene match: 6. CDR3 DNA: TGTGCCAGCAGTGCACAGGGGGTATTATCTGGAAACACCATATATTTT. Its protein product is CASSAQGVLSGNTIYF.

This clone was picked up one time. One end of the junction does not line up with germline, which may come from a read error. Here the CDR3 DNA reads TGTGCCAGCACCCATCCGGGACTGCAGACTTGGGACTTC. This sequence encodes CASTHPGLQTWDF. V is TRBV6-5 and J is TRBJ2-7, with D possibly TRBD2 on 6 matching bases. Germline CDR1 reads MNHEY; CDR2 reads SVGAGI. The CDR3 consists of 13 residues.

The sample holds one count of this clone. CDR3 sequence reads: CASSVGTGSYEQYF. The CDR3 DNA is TGTGCCAGCAGCGTCGGGACAGGGTCCTACGAGCAGTACTTC. The chain carries TRBV7-8 and TRBJ2-7; the match to TRBD1 covers 9 bases. Germline loops: CDR1 SGHVS, CDR2 FQNEAQ. The J segment lost 1 base and the V segment lost 5 bases, leaving 3 bases of the junction unmatched. The CDR3 sequence is 14 residues long.

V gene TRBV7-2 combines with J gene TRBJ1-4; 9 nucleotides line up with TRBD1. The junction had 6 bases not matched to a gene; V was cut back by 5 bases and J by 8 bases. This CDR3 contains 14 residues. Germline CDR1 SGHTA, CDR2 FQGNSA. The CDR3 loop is CASSPGQGVEKLFF. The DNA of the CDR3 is TGTGCCAGCAGCCCGGGACAGGGAGTGGAAAAACTGTTTTTT.

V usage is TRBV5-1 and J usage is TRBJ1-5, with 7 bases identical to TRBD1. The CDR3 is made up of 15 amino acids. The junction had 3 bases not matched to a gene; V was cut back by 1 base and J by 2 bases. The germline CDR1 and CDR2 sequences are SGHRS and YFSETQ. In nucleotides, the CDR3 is TGCGCCAGCAGCTTGACAGGGGCTGGCAATCAGCCCCAGCATTTT. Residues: CASSLTGAGNQPQHF.

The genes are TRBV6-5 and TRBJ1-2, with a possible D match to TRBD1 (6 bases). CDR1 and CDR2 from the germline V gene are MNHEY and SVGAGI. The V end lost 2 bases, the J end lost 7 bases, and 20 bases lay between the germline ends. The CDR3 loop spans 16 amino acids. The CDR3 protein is CASSYQGNGGIGGYTF. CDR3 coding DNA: TGTGCCAGCAGTTACCAGGGGAATGGTGGGATCGGTGGCTACACCTTC.

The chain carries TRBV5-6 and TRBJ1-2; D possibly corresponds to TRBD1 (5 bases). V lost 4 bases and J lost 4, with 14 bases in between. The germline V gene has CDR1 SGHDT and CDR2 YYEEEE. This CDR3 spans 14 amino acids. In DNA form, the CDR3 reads TGTGCCAGCAGCCTGGAACCGGGGGTCTATGGCTACACCTTC. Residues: CASSLEPGVYGYTF.

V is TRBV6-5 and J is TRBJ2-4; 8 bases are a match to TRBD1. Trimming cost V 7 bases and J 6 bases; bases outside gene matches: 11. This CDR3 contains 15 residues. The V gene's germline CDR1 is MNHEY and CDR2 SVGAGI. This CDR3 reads CASNGQGAYINIQYF. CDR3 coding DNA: TGTGCCAGCAATGGGCAGGGGGCATATATAAACATTCAGTACTTC.

CDR3 amino acids: CASFSGGASEQFF. The CDR3 DNA is TGTGCCAGTTTTAGCGGGGGGGCCAGTGAGCAGTTCTTC. The chain carries TRBV19 and TRBJ2-1; 11 bases map to TRBD2. CDR1 and CDR2 from the germline V gene are LNHDA and SQIVND (reference sequence). CDR3 length equals 13 residues. The junction had 6 bases not matched to a gene; V was cut back by 8 bases and J by 9 bases.